This T cell receptor beta chain was sequenced in a study of T cell responses to AZD1222 COVID-19 vaccine. Study-wide findings and caveats: Baseline seropositivity occurred in only a handful of AZD1222 recipients.

Method: immunoSEQ multiplex PCR; TCRdb's copy keeps in-frame clones and lacks some. The table records fewer than 100,000 clones, approximately 84% of them present only once. Germline V gene data show CDR1 as SGDLS and CDR2 as YYNGEE. With 1 base removed from V and 4 bases from J, the gap between germline ends came to 14 bases. CDR3 length: 15 residues. In its sample, this clone was seen once. Its antigen is undetermined. The analysis combined second doses at about 4 or about 12 weeks. This chain connects TRBV9 to TRBJ1-2; D remains unclear. Sequenced material: peripheral blood, taken 28 days after the second AZD1222 dose. This clonotype originated in an adult who received the AZD1222 COVID-19 vaccine. CDR3 sequence: CASSVTGLEGYGYTF. The CDR3 DNA follows: TGTGCCAGCAGCGTAACGGGCCTCGAGGGCTATGGCTACACCTTC.